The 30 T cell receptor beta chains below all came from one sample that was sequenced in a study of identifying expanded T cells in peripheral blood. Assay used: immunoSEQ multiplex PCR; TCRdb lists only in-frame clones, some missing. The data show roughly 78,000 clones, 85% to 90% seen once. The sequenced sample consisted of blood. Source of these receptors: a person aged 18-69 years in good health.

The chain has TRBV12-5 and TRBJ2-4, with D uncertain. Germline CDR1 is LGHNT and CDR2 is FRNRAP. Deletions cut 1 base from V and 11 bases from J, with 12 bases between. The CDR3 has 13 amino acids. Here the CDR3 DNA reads TGTGCTAGTGGTTTGGGAGAGGAAACCCTTCAGTACTTC. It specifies CASGLGEETLQYF.

In DNA, the CDR3 is TGCAGCGTCATGGGGGGGAACACTGAAGCTTTCTTT. Translated, it gives CSVMGGNTEAFF. The chain employs TRBV29-1 and TRBJ1-1, with TRBD1 as a possible D gene (5 bases). With 6 bases removed from V and 1 base from J, the gap between germline ends came to 9 bases. Germline CDR1 SQVTM, CDR2 ANQGSEA. The CDR3 has 12 residues.

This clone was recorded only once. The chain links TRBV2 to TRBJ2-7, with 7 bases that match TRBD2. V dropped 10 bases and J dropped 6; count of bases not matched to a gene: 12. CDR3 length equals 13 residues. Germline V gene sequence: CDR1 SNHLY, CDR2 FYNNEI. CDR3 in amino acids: CATQRGGGGEQYF. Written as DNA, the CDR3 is TGTGCCACCCAGCGGGGCGGGGGAGGCGAGCAGTACTTC.

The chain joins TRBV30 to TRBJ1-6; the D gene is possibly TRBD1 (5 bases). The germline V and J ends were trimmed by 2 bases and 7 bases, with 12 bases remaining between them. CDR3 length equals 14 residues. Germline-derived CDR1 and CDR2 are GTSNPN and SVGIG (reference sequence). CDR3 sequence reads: CAWSTLTDNSPLHF. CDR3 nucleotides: TGTGCCTGGAGTACCCTGACAGACAATTCACCCCTCCACTTT.

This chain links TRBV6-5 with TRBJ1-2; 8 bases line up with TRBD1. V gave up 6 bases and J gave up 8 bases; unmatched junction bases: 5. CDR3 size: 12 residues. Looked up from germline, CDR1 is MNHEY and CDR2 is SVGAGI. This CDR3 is CASRQQGGGYTF. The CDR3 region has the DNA TGTGCCAGCAGACAACAGGGGGGCGGCTACACCTTC.

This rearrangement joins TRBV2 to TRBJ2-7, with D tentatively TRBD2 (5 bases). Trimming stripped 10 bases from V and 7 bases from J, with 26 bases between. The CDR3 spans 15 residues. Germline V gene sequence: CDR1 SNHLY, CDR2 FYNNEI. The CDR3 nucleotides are TGTGCCACAACTCAAGAGCAATCCAGTTCGGGAGAGCAGTACTTC. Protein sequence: CATTQEQSSSGEQYF.

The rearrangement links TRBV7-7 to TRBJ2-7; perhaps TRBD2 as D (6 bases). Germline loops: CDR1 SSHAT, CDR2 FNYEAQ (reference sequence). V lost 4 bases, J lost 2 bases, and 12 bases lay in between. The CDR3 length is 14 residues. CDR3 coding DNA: TGTGCCAGCAGCTCGTTCCGGGAGACCTACGAGCAGTACTTC. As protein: CASSSFRETYEQYF.

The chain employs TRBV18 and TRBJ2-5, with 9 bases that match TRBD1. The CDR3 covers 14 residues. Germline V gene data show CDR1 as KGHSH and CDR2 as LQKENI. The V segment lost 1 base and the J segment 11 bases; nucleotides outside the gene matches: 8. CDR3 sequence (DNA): TGTGCCAGCTCACCACGGGACAGGGTGGCGGAGCAGTACTTC. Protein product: CASSPRDRVAEQYF.

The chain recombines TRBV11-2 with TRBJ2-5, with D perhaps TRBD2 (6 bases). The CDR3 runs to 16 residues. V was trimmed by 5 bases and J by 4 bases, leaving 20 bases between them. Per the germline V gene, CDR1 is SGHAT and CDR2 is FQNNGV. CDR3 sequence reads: CASSPPTKDSGETQYF. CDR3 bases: TGTGCCAGCAGCCCCCCTACTAAGGATAGCGGAGAGACCCAGTACTTC.

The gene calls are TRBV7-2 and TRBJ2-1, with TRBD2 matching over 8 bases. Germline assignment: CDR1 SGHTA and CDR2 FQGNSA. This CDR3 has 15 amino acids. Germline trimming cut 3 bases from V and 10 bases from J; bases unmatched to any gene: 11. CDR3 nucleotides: TGTGCCAGCAGCTTGGGCGGGAGCGGGGGCGAGGAGCAGTTCTTC. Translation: CASSLGGSGGEEQFF.

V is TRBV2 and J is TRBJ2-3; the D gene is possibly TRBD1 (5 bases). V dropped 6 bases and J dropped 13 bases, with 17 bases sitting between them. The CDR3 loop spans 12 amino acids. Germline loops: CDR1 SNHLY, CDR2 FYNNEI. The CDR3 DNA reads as TGTGCCAGCAGCCCAAATAGGGGTAGGGAGTATTTT. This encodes CASSPNRGREYF. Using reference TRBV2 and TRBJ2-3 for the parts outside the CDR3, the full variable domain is EPEVTQTPSHQVTQMGQEVILRCVPISNHLYFYWYRQILGQKVEFLVSFYNNEISEKSEIFDDQFSVERPDGSNFTLKIRSTKLEDSAMYFCASSPNRGREYFGPGTRLTVL.

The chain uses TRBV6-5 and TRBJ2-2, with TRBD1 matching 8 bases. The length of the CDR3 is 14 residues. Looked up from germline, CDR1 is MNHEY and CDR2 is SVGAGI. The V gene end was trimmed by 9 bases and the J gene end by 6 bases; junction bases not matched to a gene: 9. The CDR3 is CASELYRGAGELFF. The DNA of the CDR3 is TGTGCCAGTGAACTTTACAGGGGGGCCGGGGAGCTGTTTTTT.

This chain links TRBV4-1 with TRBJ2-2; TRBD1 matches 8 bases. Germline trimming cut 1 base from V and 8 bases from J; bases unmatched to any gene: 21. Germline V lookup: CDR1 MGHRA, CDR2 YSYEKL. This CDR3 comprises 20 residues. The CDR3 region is CASSQVPLTGGQFPSGELFF. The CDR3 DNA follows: TGCGCCAGCAGCCAAGTCCCTCTTACAGGGGGGCAATTCCCCAGTGGGGAGCTGTTTTTT.

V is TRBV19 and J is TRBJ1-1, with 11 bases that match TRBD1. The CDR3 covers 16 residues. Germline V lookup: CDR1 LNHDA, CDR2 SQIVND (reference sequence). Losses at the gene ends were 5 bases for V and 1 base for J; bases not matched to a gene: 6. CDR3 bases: TGTGCCAGTAGTCCCCGGGACAGGGGGGGGAACACTGAAGCTTTCTTT. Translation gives CASSPRDRGGNTEAFF.

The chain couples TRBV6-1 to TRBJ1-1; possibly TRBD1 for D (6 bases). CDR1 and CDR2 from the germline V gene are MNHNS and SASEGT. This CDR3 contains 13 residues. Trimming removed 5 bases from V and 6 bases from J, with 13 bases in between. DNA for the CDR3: TGTGCCAGCAGTCGAACAGGGCGGGCTGAAGCTTTCTTT. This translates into CASSRTGRAEAFF.

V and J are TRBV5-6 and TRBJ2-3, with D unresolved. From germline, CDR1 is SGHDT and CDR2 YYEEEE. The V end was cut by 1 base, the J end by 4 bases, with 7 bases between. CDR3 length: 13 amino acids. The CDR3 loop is CASSLTSADTQYF. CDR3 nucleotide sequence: TGTGCCAGCAGCTTGACCTCCGCAGATACGCAGTATTTT. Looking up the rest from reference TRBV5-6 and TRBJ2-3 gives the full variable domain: DAGVTQSPTHLIKTRGQQVTLRCSPKSGHDTVSWYQQALGQGPQFIFQYYEEEERQRGNFPDRFSGHQFPNYSSELNVNALLLGDSALYLCASSLTSADTQYFGPGTRLTVL.

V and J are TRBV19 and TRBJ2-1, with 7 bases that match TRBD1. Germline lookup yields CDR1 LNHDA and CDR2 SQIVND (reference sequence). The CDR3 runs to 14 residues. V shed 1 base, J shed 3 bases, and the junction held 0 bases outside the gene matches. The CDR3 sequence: CASSIGQGYNEQFF. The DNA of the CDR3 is TGTGCCAGTAGTATAGGACAGGGCTACAATGAGCAGTTCTTC.

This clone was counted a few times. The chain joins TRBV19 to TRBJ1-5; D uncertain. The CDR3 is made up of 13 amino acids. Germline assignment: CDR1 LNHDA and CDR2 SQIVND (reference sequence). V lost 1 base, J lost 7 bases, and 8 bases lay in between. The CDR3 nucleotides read TGTGCCAGTAGTATAGCTGAAGGGCAGCCCCAGCATTTT. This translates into CASSIAEGQPQHF.

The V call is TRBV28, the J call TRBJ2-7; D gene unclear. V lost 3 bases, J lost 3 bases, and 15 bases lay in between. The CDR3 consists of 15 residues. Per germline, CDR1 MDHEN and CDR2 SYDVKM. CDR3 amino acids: CASSFTAVHLYEQYF. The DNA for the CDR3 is TGTGCCAGCAGTTTTACGGCCGTACACCTCTACGAGCAGTACTTC.

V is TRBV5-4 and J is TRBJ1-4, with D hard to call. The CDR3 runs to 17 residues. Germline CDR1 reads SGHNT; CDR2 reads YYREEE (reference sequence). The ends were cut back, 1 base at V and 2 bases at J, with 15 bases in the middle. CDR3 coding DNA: TGTGCCAGCAGCTTGTTTCGCCCGGACGGGACTAATGAAAAACTGTTTTTT. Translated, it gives CASSLFRPDGTNEKLFF.

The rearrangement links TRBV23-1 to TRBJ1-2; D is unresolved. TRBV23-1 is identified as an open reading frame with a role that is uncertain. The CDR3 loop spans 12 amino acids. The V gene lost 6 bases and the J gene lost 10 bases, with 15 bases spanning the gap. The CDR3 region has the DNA TGCGCCAGCAGCCAAGATAAACATACCTACACCTTC. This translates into CASSQDKHTYTF.

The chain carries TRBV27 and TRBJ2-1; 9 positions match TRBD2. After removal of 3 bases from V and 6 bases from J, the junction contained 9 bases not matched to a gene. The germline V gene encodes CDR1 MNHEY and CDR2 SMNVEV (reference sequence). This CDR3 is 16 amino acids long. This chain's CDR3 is CASSFMASGAVNEQFF. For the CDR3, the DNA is TGTGCCAGCAGTTTCATGGCTAGCGGGGCTGTCAATGAGCAGTTCTTC.

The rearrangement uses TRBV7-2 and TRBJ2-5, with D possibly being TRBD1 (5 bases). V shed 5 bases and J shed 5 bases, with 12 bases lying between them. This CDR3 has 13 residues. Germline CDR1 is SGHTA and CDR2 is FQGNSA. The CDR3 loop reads CASSPGHSETQYF. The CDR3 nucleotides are TGTGCCAGCAGCCCTGGACATTCGGAGACCCAGTACTTC.

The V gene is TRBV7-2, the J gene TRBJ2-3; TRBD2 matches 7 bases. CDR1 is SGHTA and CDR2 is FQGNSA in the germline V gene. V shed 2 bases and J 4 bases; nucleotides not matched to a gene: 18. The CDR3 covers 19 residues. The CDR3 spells CASSLFVLRAGTTPDTQYF. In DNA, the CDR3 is TGTGCCAGCAGCTTATTTGTCCTTAGAGCGGGGACCACCCCAGATACGCAGTATTTT.

CDR3 coding DNA: TGTGCCAGCAGCACCCGACAGGGTGGATATGAAAAACTGTTTTTT. Its protein is CASSTRQGGYEKLFF. The rearrangement links TRBV13 to TRBJ1-4; 7 bases match TRBD1. J lost 6 bases, V lost 5 bases, and 9 bases had no gene match. Germline V CDR1 and CDR2: PRHDT, FYEKMQ (reference sequence). The CDR3 is 15 residues long.

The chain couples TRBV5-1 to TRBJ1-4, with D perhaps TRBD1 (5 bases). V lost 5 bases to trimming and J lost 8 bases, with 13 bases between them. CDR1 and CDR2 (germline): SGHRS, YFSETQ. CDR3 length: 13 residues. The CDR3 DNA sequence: TGCGCCAGCAGGAGGGACGTCAGCGAAAAACTGTTTTTT. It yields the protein CASRRDVSEKLFF.

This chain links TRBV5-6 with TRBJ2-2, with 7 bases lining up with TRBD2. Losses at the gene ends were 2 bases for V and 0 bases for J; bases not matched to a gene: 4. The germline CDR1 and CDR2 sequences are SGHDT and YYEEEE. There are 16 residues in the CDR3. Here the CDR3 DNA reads TGTGCCAGCAGCTTCCTGGGAGGGTCGAACACCGGGGAGCTGTTTTTT. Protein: CASSFLGGSNTGELFF. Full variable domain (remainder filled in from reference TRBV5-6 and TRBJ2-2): DAGVTQSPTHLIKTRGQQVTLRCSPKSGHDTVSWYQQALGQGPQFIFQYYEEEERQRGNFPDRFSGHQFPNYSSELNVNALLLGDSALYLCASSFLGGSNTGELFFGEGSRLTVL.

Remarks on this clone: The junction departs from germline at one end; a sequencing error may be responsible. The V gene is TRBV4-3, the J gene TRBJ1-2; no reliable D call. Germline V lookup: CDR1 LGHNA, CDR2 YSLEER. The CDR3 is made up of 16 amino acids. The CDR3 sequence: CASSQARERTNYGYTF. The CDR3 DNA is TGCGCCAGCAGTCAAGCGCGGGAGAGGACGAACTATGGCTACACCTTC.

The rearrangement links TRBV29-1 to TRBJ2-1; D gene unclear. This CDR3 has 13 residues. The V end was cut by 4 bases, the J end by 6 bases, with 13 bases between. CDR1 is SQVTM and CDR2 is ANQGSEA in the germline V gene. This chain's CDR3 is CSVVGSDCNEQFF. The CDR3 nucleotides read TGCAGCGTTGTGGGGTCCGACTGCAATGAGCAGTTCTTC.

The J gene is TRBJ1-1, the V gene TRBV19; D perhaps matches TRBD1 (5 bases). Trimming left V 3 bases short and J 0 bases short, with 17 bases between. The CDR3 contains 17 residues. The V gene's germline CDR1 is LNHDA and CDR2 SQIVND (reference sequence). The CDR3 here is CASSIVPGRLMNTEAFF. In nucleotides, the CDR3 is TGTGCCAGTAGTATCGTTCCGGGACGACTAATGAACACTGAAGCTTTCTTT.